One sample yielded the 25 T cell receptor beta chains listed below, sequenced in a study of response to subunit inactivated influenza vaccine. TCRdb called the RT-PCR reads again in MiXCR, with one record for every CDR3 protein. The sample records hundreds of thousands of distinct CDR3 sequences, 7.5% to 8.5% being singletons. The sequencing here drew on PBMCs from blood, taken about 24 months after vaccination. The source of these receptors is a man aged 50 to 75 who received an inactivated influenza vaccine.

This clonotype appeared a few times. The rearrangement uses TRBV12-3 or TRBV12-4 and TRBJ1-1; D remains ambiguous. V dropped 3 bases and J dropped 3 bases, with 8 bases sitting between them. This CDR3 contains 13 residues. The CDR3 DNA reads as TGTGCCAGCAGTTTGCAGGATTACACTGAAGCTTTCTTT. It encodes CASSLQDYTEAFF.

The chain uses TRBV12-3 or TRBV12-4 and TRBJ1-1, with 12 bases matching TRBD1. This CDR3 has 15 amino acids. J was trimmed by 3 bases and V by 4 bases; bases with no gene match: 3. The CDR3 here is CASSWDRGRDTEAFF. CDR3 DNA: TGTGCCAGCAGTTGGGACAGGGGGCGCGACACTGAAGCTTTCTTT.

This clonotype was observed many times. The chain's CDR3 is CASSYGLAGGYEQYF. CDR3 nucleotides: TGTGCCAGCAGCTATGGACTAGCGGGGGGCTACGAGCAGTACTTC. The V gene is TRBV7-9, the J gene TRBJ2-7, with TRBD2 matching 14 bases. The CDR3 is 15 residues long. After removal of 4 bases from V and 3 bases from J, the junction contained 2 bases not matched to a gene. Looked up from germline, CDR1 is SEHNR and CDR2 is FQNEAQ (reference sequence).

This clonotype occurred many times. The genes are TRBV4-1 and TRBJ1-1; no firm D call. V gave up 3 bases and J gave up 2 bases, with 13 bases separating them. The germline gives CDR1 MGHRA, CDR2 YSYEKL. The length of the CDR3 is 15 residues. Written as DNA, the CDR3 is TGCGCCAGCAGCCATTCGACTGAAACTAACACTGAAGCTTTCTTT. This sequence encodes CASSHSTETNTEAFF.

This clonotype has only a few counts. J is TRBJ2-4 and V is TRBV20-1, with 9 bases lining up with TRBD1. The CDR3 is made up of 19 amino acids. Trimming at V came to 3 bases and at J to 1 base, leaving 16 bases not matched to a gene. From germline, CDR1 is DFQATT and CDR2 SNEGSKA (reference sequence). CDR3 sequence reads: CSARLLTGGTREAKNIQYF. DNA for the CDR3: TGCAGTGCTAGGCTATTGACAGGGGGTACAAGGGAGGCCAAAAACATTCAGTACTTC.

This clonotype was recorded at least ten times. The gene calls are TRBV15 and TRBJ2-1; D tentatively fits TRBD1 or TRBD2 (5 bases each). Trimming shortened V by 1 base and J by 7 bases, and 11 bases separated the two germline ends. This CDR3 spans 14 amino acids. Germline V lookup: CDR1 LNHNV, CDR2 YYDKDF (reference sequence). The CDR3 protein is CATSRVGERNEQFF. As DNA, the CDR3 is TGTGCCACCAGCAGAGTGGGGGAGAGGAATGAGCAGTTCTTC.

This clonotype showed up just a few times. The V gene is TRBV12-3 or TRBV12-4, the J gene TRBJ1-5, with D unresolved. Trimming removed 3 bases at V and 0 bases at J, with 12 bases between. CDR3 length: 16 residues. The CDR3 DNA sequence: TGTGCCAGCAGTTTGGAAGGGTCCCTTAGCAATCAGCCCCAGCATTTT. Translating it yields CASSLEGSLSNQPQHF.

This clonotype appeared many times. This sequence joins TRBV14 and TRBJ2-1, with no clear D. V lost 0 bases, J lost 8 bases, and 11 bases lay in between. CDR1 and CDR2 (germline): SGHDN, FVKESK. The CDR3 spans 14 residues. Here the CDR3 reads CASSQELGRYEQFF. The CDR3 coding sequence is TGTGCCAGCAGCCAAGAATTGGGTCGGTATGAGCAGTTCTTC.

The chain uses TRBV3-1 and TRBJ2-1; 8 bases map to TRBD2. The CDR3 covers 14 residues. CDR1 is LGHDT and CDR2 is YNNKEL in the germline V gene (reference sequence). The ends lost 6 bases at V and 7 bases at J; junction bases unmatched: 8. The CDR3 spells CASSGREGLNEQFF. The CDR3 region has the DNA TGTGCCAGCAGTGGTCGGGAGGGCCTTAATGAGCAGTTCTTC.

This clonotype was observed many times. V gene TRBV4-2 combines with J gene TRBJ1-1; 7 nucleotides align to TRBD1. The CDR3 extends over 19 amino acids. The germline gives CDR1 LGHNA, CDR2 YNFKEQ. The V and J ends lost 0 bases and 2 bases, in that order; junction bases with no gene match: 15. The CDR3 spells CASSQERTDRVQINTEAFF. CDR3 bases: TGTGCCAGCAGCCAAGAGAGGACAGACAGGGTTCAGATAAACACTGAAGCTTTCTTT.

CDR3 sequence reads: CASNHRLAGGEETQYF. The CDR3 region has the DNA TGTGCCAGCAACCACCGACTAGCAGGCGGGGAAGAGACCCAGTACTTC. The gene calls are TRBV6-1 and TRBJ2-5; 7 positions agree with TRBD2. The CDR3 runs to 16 residues. V shed 7 bases and J 3 bases; nucleotides not matched to a gene: 14. From germline, CDR1 is MNHNS and CDR2 SASEGT.

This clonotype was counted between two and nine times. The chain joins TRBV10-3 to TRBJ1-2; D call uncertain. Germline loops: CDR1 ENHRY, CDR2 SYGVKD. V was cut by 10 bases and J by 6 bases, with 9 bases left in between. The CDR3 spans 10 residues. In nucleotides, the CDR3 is TGTGCCACCCCTACGGATGGCTACACCTTC. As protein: CATPTDGYTF.

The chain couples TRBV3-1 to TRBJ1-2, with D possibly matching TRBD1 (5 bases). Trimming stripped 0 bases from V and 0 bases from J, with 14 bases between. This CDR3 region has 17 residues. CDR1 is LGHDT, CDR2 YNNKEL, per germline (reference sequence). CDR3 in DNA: TGTGCCAGCAGCCAAGAGTGGCCAGGGACCGCTAACTATGGCTACACCTTC. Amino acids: CASSQEWPGTANYGYTF.

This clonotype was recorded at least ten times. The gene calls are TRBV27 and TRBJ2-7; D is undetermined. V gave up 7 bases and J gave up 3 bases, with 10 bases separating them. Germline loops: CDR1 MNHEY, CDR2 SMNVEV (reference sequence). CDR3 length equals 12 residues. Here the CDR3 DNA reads TGTGCCAGCACCTCGGGTAGCTACGAGCAGTACTTC. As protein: CASTSGSYEQYF.

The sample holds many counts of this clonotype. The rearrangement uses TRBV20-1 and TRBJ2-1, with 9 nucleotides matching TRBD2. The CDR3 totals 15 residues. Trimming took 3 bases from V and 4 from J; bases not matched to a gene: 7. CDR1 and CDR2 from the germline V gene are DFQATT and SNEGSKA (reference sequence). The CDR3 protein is CSASSAGGLYNEQFF. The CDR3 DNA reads TGCAGTGCTAGCTCAGCGGGAGGTTTGTACAATGAGCAGTTCTTC.

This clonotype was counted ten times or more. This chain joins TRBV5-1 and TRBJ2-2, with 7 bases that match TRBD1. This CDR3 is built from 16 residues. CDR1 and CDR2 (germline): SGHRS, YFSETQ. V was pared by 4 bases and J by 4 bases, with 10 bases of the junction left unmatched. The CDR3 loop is CASSERQGGGTGELFF. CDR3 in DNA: TGCGCCAGCAGCGAACGACAGGGTGGAGGCACCGGGGAGCTGTTTTTT.

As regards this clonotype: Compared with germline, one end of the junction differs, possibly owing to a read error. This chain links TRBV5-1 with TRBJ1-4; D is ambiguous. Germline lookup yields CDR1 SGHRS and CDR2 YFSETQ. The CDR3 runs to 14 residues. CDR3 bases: TGCGCCAGCAGCCAAACCTCGGCTAATGTAAAACTGTTTTTT. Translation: CASSQTSANVKLFF.

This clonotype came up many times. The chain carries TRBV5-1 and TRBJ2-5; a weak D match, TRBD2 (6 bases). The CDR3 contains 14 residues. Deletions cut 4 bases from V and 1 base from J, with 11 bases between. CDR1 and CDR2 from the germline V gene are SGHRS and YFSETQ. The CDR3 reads CASSPSSAQETQYF. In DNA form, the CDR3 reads TGCGCCAGCAGCCCGTCTAGCGCCCAAGAGACCCAGTACTTC.

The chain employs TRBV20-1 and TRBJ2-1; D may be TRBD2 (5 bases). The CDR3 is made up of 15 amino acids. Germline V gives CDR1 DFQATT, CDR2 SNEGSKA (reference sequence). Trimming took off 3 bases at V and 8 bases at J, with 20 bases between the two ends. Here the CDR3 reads CSASWTAKGVYEQFF. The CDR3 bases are TGCAGTGCTAGTTGGACGGCAAAGGGAGTATATGAGCAGTTCTTC.

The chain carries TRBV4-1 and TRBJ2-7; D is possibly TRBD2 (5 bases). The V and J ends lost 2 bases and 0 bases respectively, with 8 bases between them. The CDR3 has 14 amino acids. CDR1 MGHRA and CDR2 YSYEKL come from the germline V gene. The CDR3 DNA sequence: TGCGCCAGCAGCCAACCGGGGAGCTCCTACGAGCAGTACTTC. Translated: CASSQPGSSYEQYF.

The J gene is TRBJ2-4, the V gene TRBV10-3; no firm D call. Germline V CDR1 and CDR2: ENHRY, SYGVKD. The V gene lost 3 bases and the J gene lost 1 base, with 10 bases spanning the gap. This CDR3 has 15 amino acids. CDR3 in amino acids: CAISDETTAKNIQYF. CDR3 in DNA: TGTGCCATCAGTGACGAGACAACCGCCAAAAACATTCAGTACTTC.

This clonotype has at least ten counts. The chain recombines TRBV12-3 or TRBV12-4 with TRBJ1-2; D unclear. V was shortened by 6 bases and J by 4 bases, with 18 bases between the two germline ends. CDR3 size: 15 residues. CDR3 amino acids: CASSRPLRRPYGYTF. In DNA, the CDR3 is TGTGCCAGCAGCCGGCCGCTGAGACGACCCTATGGCTACACCTTC.

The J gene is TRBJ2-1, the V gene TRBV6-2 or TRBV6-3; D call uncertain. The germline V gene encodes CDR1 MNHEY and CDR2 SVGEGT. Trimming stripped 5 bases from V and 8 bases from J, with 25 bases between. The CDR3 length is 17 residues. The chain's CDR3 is CASSQSRIIYVEDEQFF. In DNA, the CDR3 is TGTGCCAGCAGTCAATCTAGGATTATTTACGTCGAGGATGAGCAGTTCTTC.

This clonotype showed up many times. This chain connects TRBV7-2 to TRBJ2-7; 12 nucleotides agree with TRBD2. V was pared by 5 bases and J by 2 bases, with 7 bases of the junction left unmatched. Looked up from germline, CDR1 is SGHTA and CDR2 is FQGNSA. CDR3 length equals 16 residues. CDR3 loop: CASSQASGRATYEQYF. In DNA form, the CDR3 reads TGTGCCAGCAGCCAAGCTAGCGGGAGGGCCACCTACGAGCAGTACTTC. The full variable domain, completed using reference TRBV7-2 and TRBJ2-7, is GAGVSQSPSNKVTEKGKDVELRCDPISGHTALYWYRQSLGQGLEFLIYFQGNSAPDKSGLPSDRFSAERTGGSVSTLTIQRTQQEDSAVYLCASSQASGRATYEQYFGPGTRLTVT.

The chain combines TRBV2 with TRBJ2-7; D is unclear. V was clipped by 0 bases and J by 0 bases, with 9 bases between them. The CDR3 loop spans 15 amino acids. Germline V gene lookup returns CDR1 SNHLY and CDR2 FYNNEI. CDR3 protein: CASSEARRNSYEQYF. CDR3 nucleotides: TGTGCCAGCAGTGAAGCGCGGCGGAACTCCTACGAGCAGTACTTC.